These T cell receptor beta chains were read from a single sample in a study of blood T cell repertoires in COVID-19. Method: immunoSEQ multiplex PCR; TCRdb's copy keeps in-frame clones and lacks some. The table has fewer than 500,000 clones, around 90% seen once. Material: PBMCs or T cells enriched from blood (not recorded which). The receptor source for this set is a woman under 30 with acute COVID-19. Each CDR3 is given with its conserved first and last residue. A D gene is named only where the DNA matches it firmly. For some rows the clone size is stated as once, few or many, or as a class when expanded; others skip it.

CDR3nt	CDR3aa	v_gene	len	d_gene	j_gene	abundance
TGTGCCAGCAGCTTGAACAGGGAGGGTGGCTACACCTTC	CASSLNREGGYTF	TRBV5-4	13	NA	TRBJ1-2	NA
TGTGCCAGCAGCCCGACAGAAGGGCATGAGCAGTTCTTC	CASSPTEGHEQFF	TRBV3-1/TRBV3-2	13	NA	TRBJ2-1	once
TGTGCCAGCAGCTTATTCCTAGCGGGACCTCGCTACGAGCAGTACTTC	CASSLFLAGPRYEQYF	TRBV7-2	16	TRBD2	TRBJ2-7	NA
TGTGCCAGCTCACCACCTTCAGGTGCCGCGACTAATGAAAAACTGTTTTTT	CASSPPSGAATNEKLFF	TRBV18	17	NA	TRBJ1-4	NA
TGTGCCAGCACGGGACTCATTAATTCACCCCTCCACTTT	CASTGLINSPLHF	TRBV2	13	NA	TRBJ1-6	NA
TGTGCCAGCAGCCCCGGGACAGGGGGTTTCTTATTCACTGAAGCTTTCTTT	CASSPGTGGFLFTEAFF	TRBV7-8	17	TRBD1	TRBJ1-1	NA
TGCGCCAGCAGCCAAGATTCGCGCGAATACGAGCAGTACTTC	CASSQDSREYEQYF	TRBV4-3	14	NA	TRBJ2-7	NA
TGTGCCAGCAGTTCAGCTAATGAAAAACTGTTTTTT	CASSSANEKLFF	TRBV12-3/TRBV12-4	12	NA	TRBJ1-4	NA
TGTGCCAGCAGTTACCTTAGCAACAATGAGCAGTTCTTC	CASSYLSNNEQFF	TRBV6-5	13	NA	TRBJ2-1	NA
TGTGCCAGCAGCCAGGCCGGGACACTGATGGAGACCCAGTACTTC	CASSQAGTLMETQYF	TRBV3-1/TRBV3-2	15	NA	TRBJ2-5	NA
TGCGCCAGCAGCCTACCGGGACAGGGGGCTACTGGGGCCAACGTCCTGACTTTC	CASSLPGQGATGANVLTF	TRBV4-1	18	TRBD1	TRBJ2-6	NA
TGTGCCAGTAGTACCGAACTTCGGGAGTCCAGTCCAGAGACCCAGTACTTC	CASSTELRESSPETQYF	TRBV19	17	NA	TRBJ2-5	NA